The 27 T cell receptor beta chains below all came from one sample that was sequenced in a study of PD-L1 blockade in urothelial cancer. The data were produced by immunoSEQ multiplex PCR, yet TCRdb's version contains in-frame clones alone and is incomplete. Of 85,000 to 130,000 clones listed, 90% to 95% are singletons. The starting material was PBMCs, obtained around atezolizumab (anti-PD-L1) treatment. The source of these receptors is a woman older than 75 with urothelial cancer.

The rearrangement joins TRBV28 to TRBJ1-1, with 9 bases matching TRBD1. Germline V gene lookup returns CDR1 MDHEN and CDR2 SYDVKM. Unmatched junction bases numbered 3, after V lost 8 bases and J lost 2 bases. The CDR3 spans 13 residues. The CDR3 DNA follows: TGTGCCAGCCGGGACAGGGTAAACACTGAAGCTTTCTTT. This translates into CASRDRVNTEAFF. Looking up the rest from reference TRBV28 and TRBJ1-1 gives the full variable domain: DVKVTQSSRYLVKRTGEKVFLECVQDMDHENMFWYRQDPGLGLRLIYFSYDVKMKEKGDIPEGYSVSREKKERFSLILESASTNQTSMYLCASRDRVNTEAFFGQGTRLTVV.

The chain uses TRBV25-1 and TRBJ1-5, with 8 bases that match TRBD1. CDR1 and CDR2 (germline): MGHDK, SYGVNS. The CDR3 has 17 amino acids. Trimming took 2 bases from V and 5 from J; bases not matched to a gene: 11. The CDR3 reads CASSEGKGTGGYQPQHF. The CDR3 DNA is TGTGCCAGCAGTGAAGGAAAGGGGACAGGTGGATATCAGCCCCAGCATTTT. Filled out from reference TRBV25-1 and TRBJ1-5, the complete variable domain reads EADIYQTPRYLVIGTGKKITLECSQTMGHDKMYWYQQDPGMELHLIHYSYGVNSTEKGDLSSESTVSRIRTEHFPLTLESARPSHTSQYLCASSEGKGTGGYQPQHFGDGTRLSIL.

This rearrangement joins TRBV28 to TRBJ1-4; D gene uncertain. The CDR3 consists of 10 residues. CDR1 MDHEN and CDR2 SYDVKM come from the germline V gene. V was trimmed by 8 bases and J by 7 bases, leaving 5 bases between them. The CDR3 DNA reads TGTGCCAGCTTGAGTGAAAAACTGTTTTTT. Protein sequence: CASLSEKLFF.

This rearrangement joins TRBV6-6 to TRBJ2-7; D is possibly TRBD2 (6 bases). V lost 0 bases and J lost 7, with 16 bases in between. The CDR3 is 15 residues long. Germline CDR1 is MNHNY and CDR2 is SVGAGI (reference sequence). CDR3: CASSYSLRGGSEQYF. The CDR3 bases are TGTGCCAGCAGTTACTCTTTAAGGGGAGGTAGTGAGCAGTACTTC.

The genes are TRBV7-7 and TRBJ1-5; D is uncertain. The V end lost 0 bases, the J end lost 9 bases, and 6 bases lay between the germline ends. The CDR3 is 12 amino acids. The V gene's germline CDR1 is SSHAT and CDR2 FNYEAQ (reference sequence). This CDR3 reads CASSLASRPQHF. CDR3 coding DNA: TGTGCCAGCAGCTTAGCGTCCAGGCCCCAGCATTTT.

The CDR3, as DNA: TGTGCCAGTAGTACCCGGACAGCCCTGAACACTGAAGCTTTCTTT. It is translated as CASSTRTALNTEAFF. The gene calls are TRBV19 and TRBJ1-1; D perhaps matches TRBD1 (6 bases). Germline CDR1 LNHDA, CDR2 SQIVND (reference sequence). V lost 4 bases to trimming and J lost 0 bases, with 12 bases between them. The CDR3 contains 15 residues.

CDR3 region: CASSRNTGTDYEQYF. CDR3 coding DNA: TGTGCCAGTAGTAGAAATACCGGGACAGACTACGAGCAGTACTTC. The chain uses TRBV19 and TRBJ2-7; 7 bases are a match to TRBD1. Germline V lookup: CDR1 LNHDA, CDR2 SQIVND (reference sequence). The J segment lost 3 bases and the V segment lost 4 bases, leaving 9 bases of the junction unmatched. CDR3 length: 15 residues.

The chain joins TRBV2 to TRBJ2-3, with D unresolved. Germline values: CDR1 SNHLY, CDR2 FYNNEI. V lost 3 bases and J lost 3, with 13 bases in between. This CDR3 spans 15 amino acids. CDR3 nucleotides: TGTGCCAGCAGTGACAAGGATTGGGCAACAGATACGCAGTATTTT. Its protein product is CASSDKDWATDTQYF.

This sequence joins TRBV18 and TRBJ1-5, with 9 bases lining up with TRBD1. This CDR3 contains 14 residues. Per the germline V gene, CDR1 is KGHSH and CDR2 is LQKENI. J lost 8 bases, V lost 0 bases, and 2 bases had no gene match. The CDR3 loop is CASSPPRTGEPQHF. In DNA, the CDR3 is TGTGCCAGCTCACCACCGCGGACAGGGGAGCCCCAGCATTTT.

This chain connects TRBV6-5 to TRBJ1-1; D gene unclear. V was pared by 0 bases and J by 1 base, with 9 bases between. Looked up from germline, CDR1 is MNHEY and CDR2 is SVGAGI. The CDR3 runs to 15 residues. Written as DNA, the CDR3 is TGTGCCAGCAGTTACTCTAGCCCCCCGAACACTGAAGCTTTCTTT. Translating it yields CASSYSSPPNTEAFF.

CDR3 nucleotide sequence: TGTGCCAGCAGTGGTACTAGCGGGATCTACGAGCAGTACTTC. This codes for CASSGTSGIYEQYF. The chain joins TRBV2 to TRBJ2-7; 10 bases fit TRBD2. The CDR3 loop spans 14 amino acids. Trimming cost V 4 bases and J 3 bases; bases outside gene matches: 3. Germline-derived CDR1 and CDR2 are SNHLY and FYNNEI.

CDR3 region: CASTQDSSIAKNIQYF. Written as DNA, the CDR3 is TGTGCCAGCACCCAAGACAGCTCTATAGCCAAAAACATTCAGTACTTC. The V and J genes are TRBV6-6 and TRBJ2-4, with D possibly being TRBD1 (5 bases). V lost 7 bases and J lost 0, with 16 bases in between. CDR1 and CDR2 from the germline V gene are MNHNY and SVGAGI (reference sequence). This CDR3 comprises 16 residues.

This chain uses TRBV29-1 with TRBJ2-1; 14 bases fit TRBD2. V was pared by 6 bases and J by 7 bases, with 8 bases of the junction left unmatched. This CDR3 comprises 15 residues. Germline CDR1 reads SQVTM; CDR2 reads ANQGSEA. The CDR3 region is CSVLGTSGSSNEQFF. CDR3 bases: TGCAGCGTCCTTGGGACTAGCGGGAGTAGTAATGAGCAGTTCTTC.

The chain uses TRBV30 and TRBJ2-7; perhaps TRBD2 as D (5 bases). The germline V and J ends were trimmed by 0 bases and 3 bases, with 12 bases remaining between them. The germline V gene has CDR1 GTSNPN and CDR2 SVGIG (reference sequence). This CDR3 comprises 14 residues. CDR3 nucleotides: TGTGCCTGGAGTGTGAGCGCCCGGGGCTACGAGCAGTACTTC. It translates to CAWSVSARGYEQYF.

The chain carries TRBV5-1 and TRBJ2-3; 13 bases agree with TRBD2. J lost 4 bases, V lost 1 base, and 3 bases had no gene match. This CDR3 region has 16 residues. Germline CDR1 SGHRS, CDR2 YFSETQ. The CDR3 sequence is CASSLTGTSGADTQYF. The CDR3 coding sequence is TGCGCCAGCAGCTTGACCGGGACTAGCGGGGCAGATACGCAGTATTTT.

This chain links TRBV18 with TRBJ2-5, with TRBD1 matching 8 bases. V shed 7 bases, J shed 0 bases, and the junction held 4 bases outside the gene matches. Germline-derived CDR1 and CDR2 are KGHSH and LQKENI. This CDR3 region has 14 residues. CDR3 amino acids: CASWKDRDQETQYF. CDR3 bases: TGTGCCAGCTGGAAGGACAGGGACCAAGAGACCCAGTACTTC.

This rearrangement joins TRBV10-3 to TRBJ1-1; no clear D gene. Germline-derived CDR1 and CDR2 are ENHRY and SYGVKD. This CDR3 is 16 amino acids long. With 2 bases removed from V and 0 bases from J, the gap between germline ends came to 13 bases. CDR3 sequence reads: CAISEEGRGMNTEAFF. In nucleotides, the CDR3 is TGTGCCATCAGTGAGGAGGGTAGAGGCATGAACACTGAAGCTTTCTTT.

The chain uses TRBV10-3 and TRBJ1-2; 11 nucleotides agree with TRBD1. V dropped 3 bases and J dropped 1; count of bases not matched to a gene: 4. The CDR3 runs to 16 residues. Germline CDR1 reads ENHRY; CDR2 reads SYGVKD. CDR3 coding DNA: TGTGCCATCAGTGACGGGGGGACAGGGGGTAACTATGGCTACACCTTC. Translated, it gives CAISDGGTGGNYGYTF.

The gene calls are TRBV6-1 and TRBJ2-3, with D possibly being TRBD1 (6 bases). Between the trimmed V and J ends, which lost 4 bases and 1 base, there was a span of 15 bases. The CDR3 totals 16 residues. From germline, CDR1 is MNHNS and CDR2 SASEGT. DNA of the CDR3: TGTGCCAGCAGTGCACCCGGGACAACCCGCACAGATACGCAGTATTTT. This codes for CASSAPGTTRTDTQYF.

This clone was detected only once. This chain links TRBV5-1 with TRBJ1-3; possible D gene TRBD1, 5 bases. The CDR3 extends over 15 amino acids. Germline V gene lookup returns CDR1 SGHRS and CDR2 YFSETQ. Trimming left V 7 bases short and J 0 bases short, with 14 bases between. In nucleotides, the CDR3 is TGCGCCAGCGGTAGGGACTCGAGCTCTGGAAACACCATATATTTT. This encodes CASGRDSSSGNTIYF.

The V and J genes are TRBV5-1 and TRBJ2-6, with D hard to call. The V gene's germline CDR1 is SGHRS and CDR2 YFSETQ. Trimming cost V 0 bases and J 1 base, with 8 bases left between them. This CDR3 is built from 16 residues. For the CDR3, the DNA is TGCGCCAGCAGCTTGGAACCCGGTTCTGGGGCCAACGTCCTGACTTTC. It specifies CASSLEPGSGANVLTF.

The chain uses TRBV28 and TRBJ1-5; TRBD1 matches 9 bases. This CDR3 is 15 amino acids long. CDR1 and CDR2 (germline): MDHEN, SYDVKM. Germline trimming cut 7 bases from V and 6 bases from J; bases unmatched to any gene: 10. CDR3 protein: CASTLQGASGQPQHF. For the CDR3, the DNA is TGTGCCAGCACCTTACAGGGGGCGTCGGGTCAGCCCCAGCATTTT.

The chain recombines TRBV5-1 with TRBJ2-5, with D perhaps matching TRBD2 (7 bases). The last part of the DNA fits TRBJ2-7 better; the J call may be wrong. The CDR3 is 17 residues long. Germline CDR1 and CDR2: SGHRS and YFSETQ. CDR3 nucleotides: TGCGCCAGCAGCTTGGCCTCGGGGGCTAGCGGATCCTACGAGCAGTACTTC. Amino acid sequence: CASSLASGASGSYEQYF.

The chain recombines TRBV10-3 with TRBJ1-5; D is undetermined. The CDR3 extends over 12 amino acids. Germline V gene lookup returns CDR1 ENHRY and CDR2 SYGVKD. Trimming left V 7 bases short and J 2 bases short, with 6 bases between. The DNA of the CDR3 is TGTGCCATCACGTCGGGCAATCAGCCCCAGCATTTT. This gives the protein CAITSGNQPQHF.

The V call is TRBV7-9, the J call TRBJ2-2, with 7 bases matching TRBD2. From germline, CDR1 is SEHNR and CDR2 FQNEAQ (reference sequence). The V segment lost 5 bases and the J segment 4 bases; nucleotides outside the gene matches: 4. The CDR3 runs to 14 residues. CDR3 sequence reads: CASSPSGVTGELFF. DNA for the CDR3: TGTGCCAGCAGCCCCAGCGGGGTCACCGGGGAGCTGTTTTTT.

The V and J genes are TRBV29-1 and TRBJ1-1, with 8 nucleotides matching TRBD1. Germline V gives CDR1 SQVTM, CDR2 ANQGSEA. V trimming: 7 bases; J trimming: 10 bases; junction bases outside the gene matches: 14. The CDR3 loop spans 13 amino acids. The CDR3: CSGASRGLYGAFF. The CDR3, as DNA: TGCAGCGGGGCGAGCAGGGGGCTTTACGGAGCTTTCTTT.

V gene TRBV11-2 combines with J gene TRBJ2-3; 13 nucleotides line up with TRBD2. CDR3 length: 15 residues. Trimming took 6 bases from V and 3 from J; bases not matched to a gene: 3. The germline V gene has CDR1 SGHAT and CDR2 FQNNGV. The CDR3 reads CASRMGLAGTDTQYF. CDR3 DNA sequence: TGTGCCAGCAGGATGGGACTAGCGGGAACAGATACGCAGTATTTT. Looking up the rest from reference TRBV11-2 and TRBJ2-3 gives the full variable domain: EAGVAQSPRYKIIEKRQSVAFWCNPISGHATLYWYQQILGQGPKLLIQFQNNGVVDDSQLPKDRFSAERLKGVDSTLKIQPAKLEDSAVYLCASRMGLAGTDTQYFGPGTRLTVL.